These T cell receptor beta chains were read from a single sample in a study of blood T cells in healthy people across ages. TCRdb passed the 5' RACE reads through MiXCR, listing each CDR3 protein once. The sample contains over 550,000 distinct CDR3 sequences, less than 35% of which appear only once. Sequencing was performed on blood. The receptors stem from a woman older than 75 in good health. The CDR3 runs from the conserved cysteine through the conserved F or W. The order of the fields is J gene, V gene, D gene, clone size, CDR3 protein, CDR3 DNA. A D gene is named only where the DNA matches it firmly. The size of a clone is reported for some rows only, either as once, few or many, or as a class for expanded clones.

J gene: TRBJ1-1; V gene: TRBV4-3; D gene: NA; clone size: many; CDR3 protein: CASSQDLYGGAFF; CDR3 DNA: TGCGCCAGCAGCCAAGATCTCTACGGGGGAGCTTTCTTT
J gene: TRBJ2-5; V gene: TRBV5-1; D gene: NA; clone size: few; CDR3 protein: CASSLAMGPQETQYF; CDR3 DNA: TGCGCCAGCAGCTTAGCCATGGGGCCGCAAGAGACCCAGTACTTC
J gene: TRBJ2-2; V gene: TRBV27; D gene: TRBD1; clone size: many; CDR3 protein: CASSRTGSGELFF; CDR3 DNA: TGTGCCAGCAGTAGGACAGGCTCCGGGGAGCTGTTTTTT
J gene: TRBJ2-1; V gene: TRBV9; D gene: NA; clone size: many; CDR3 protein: CASSVSSRYNEQFF; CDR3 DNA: TGTGCCAGCAGCGTAAGCAGTAGGTACAATGAGCAGTTCTTC
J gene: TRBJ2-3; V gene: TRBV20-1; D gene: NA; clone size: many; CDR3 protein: CSAIPAGATDTQYF; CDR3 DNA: TGCAGTGCTATCCCGGCGGGGGCAACAGATACGCAGTATTTT
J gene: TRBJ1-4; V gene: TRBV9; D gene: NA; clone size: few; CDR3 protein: CASSVAGSEPQREKLFF; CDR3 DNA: TGTGCCAGCAGCGTAGCGGGCAGCGAACCCCAACGTGAAAAACTGTTTTTT
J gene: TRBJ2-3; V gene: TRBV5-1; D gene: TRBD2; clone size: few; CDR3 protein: CASSLSLRGGTDTQYF; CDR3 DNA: TGCGCCAGCAGCTTATCGTTGCGGGGGGGCACAGATACGCAGTATTTT
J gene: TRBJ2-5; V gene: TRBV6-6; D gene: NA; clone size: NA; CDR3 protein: CASSYSGGRGTVNEQYF; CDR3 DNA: TGTGCCAGCAGTTACTCGGGGGGCAGGGGGACAGTCAATGAGCAGTACTTC
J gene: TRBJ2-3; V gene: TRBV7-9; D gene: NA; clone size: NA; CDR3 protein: CASSPKSADTQYF; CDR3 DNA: TGTGCCAGCAGCCCCAAAAGCGCAGATACGCAGTATTTT
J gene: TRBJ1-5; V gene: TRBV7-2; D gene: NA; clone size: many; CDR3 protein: CASSLVAGSNQPQHF; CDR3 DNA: TGTGCCAGCAGCTTAGTTGCAGGTAGCAATCAGCCCCAGCATTTT
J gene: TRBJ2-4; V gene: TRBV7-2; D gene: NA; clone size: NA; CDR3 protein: CASSDLWAGRSKNIQYF; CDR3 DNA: TGTGCCAGCAGCGATCTCTGGGCGGGAAGGTCCAAAAACATTCAGTACTTC
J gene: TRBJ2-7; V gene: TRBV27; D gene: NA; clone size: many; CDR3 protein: CASSVNRELTYEQYF; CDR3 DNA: TGTGCCAGCAGTGTAAACAGGGAATTGACCTACGAGCAGTACTTC
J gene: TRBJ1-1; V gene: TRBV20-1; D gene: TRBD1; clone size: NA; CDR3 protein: CSAGVEGAVHFTEAFF; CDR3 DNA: TGCAGTGCTGGAGTCGAGGGGGCCGTTCATTTCACTGAAGCTTTCTTT
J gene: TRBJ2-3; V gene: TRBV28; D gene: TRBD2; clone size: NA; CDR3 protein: CASSPGLAGGGDTQYF; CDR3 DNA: TGTGCCAGCAGTCCGGGACTAGCGGGAGGGGGAGATACGCAGTATTTT
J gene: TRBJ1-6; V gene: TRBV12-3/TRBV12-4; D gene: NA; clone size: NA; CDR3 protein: CASCLEEVGVGANSPLHF; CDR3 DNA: TGTGCCAGCTGTTTAGAGGAAGTCGGCGTGGGAGCTAATTCACCCCTCCACTTT
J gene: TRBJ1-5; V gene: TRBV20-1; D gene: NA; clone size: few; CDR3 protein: CSVSGGHVGQPQHF; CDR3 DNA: TGCAGCGTGTCTGGTGGACACGTTGGTCAGCCCCAGCATTTT
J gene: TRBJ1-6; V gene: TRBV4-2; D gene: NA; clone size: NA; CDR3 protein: CASSSPESLYNSPLHF; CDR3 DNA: TGTGCCAGCAGTTCCCCCGAAAGCCTCTATAATTCACCCCTCCACTTT
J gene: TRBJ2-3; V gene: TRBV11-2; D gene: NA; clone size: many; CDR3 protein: CASSSWLGRRTDTQYF; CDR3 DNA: TGTGCCAGCAGCTCGTGGCTGGGGCGGCGCACAGATACGCAGTATTTT
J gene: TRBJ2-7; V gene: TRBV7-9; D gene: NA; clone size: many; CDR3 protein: CASSQTRDSTYEQYF; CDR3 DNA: TGTGCCAGCAGCCAGACTAGAGACAGCACCTACGAGCAGTACTTC
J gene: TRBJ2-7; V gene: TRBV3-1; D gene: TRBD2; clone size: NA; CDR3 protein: CASSLGLAGVSYERYF; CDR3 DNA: TGTGCCAGCAGCCTGGGACTAGCGGGGGTATCCTACGAGCGGTACTTC
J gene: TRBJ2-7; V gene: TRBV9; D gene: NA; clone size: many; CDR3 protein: CASSVAPLDEQYF; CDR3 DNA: TGTGCCAGCAGCGTAGCTCCGCTAGACGAGCAGTACTTC
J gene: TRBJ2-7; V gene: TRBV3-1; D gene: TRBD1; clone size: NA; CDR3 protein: CASSQPEGTGSEQYF; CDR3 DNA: TGTGCCAGCAGCCAACCTGAGGGGACAGGGTCCGAGCAGTACTTC
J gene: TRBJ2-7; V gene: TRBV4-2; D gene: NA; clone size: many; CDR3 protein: CASSQEGYEQYF; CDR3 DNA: TGTGCCAGCAGCCAAGAAGGCTACGAGCAGTACTTC
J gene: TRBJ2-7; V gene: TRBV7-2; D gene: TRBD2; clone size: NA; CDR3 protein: CASSLARTSGSYEQYF; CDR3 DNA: TGTGCCAGCAGCTTAGCCCGGACTAGCGGGAGCTACGAGCAGTACTTC
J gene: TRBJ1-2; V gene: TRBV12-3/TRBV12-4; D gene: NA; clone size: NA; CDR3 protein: CASTVVGVNSYGYTF; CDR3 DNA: TGTGCCAGTACAGTTGTAGGGGTGAACTCCTATGGCTACACCTTC
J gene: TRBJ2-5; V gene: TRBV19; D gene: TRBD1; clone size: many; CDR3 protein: CASSIPGQGQETQYF; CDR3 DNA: TGTGCCAGTAGTATACCGGGACAGGGCCAAGAGACCCAGTACTTC
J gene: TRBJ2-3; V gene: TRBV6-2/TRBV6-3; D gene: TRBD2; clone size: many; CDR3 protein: CASSYLSGGADPADTQYF; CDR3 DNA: TGTGCCAGCAGTTATCTCAGCGGGGGGGCGGACCCCGCAGATACGCAGTATTTT
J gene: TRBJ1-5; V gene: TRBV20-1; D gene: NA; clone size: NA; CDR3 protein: CSASPLRDNQPQHF; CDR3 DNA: TGCAGTGCTAGCCCTCTCAGGGACAATCAGCCCCAGCATTTT
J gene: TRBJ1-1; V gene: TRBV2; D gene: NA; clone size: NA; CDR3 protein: CASTPLATLNTEAFF; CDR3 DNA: TGTGCCAGCACACCATTAGCGACGCTCAACACTGAAGCTTTCTTT
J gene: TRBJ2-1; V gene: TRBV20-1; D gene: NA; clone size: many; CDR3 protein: CSARDPLRGRTYNEQFF; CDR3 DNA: TGCAGTGCTAGAGACCCTCTCCGGGGGCGAACCTACAATGAGCAGTTCTTC
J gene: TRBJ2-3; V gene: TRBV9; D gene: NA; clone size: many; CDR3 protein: CASSVGSAGRADTQYF; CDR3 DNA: TGTGCCAGCAGCGTAGGGTCGGCGGGGAGAGCAGATACGCAGTATTTT
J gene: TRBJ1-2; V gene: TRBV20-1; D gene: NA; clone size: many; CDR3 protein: CSASYRANYGYTF; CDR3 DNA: TGCAGTGCTAGTTACAGGGCGAACTATGGCTACACCTTC
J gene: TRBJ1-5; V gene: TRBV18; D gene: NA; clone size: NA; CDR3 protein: CASSRRGPNQPQHF; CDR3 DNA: TGTGCCAGCTCACGCCGAGGTCCCAATCAGCCCCAGCATTTT
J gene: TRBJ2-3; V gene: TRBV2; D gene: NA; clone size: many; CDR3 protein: CASRADSLRRNTQYF; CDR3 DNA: TGTGCCAGCAGGGCGGACTCACTTAGAAGAAATACGCAGTATTTT
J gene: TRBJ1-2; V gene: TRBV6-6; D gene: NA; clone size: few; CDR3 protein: CASSYAPDRVYTF; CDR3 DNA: TGTGCCAGCAGTTACGCGCCGGACAGAGTCTACACCTTC
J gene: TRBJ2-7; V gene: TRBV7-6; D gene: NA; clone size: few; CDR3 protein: CASSLGERGSSYEQYF; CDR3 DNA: TGTGCCAGCAGCTTAGGGGAAAGGGGCTCCTCCTACGAGCAGTACTTC
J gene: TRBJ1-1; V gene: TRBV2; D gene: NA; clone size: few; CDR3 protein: CASNGGGDRTEAFF; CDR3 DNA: TGTGCCAGCAACGGGGGTGGGGATCGGACTGAAGCTTTCTTT
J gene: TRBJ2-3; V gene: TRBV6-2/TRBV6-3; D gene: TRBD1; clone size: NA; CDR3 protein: CASSRTGGRTDTQYF; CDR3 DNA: TGTGCCAGCAGTCGTACAGGGGGTCGGACAGATACGCAGTATTTT
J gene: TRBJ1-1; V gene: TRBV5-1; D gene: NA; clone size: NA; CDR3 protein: CASSLDGRTETFF; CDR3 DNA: TGCGCCAGCAGCTTGGACGGACGCACTGAAACTTTCTTT
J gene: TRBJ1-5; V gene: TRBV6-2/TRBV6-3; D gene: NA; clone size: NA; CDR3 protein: CASSSYVDNQPQHF; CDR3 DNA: TGTGCCAGCAGTTCATATGTGGACAATCAGCCCCAGCATTTT
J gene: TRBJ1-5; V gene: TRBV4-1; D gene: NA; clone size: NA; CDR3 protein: CANSQAPLRGQPQHF; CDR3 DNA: TGCGCCAACAGCCAAGCCCCCCTCAGGGGTCAGCCCCAGCATTTT
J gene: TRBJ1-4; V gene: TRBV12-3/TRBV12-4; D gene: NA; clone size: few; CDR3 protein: CASSLVAGSGTNEKLFF; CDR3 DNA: TGTGCCAGCAGTTTAGTGGCAGGGAGTGGAACTAATGAAAAACTGTTTTTT
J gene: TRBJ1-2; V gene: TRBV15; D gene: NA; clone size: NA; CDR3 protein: CATSSRSGRNYGYTF; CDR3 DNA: TGTGCCACCAGCTCTAGGTCCGGCAGGAACTATGGCTACACCTTC
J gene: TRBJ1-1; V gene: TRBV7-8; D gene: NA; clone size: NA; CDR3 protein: CASSRRVTGNTEAFF; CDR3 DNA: TGTGCCAGCAGCAGAAGGGTTACAGGTAACACTGAAGCTTTCTTT
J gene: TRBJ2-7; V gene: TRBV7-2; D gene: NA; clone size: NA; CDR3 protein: CASSLDRGEPYEQYF; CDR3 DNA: TGTGCCAGCAGCTTAGATAGGGGGGAACCCTACGAGCAGTACTTC
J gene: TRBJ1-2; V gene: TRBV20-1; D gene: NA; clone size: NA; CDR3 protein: CSAPPEGQNYGYTF; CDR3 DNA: TGCAGTGCTCCTCCAGAAGGACAGAACTATGGCTACACCTTC
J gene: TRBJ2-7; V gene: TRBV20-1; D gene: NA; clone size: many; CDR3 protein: CSALTGSLSYEQYF; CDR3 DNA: TGCAGTGCGCTAACAGGTTCCCTCTCCTACGAGCAGTACTTC
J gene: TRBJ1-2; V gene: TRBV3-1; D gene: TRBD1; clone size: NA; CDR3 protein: CASSPLRTGRGGYTF; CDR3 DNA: TGTGCCAGCAGCCCATTAAGGACAGGGCGGGGTGGCTACACCTTC